This T cell receptor beta chain was profiled in a study of blood T cell repertoires in COVID-19. The germline V gene has CDR1 SGHVS and CDR2 FNYEAQ. V was clipped by 1 base and J by 2 bases, with 5 bases between them. The CDR3 runs 13 residues. In the original workflow: Estimates of nucleated cell counts were drawn from the amplification of reference gene primers. Profiled with immunoSEQ multiplex PCR; TCRdb holds only in-frame clones, not every one. V and J calls and clone size come straight from that table; D and trimming were deduced from the DNA. The table shows about 56,000 clones, with 80% to 90% occurring only once.

The specimen was peripheral blood. The clonotype comes from a human donor in a cohort sampled during active COVID-19. The chain combines TRBV7-6 with TRBJ1-2, with no clear D. The DNA for the CDR3 is TGTGCCAGCAGCTTAGGGCAGAACTATGGCTACACCTTC. Its translation: CASSLGQNYGYTF.